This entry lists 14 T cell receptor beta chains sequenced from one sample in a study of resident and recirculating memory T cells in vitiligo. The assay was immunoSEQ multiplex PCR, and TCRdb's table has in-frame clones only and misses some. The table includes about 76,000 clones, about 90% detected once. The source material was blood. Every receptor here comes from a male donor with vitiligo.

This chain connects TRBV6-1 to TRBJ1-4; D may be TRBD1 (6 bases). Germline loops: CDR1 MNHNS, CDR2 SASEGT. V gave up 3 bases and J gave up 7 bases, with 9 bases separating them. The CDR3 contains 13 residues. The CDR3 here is CASSEGGGEKLFF. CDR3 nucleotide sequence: TGTGCCAGCAGTGAGGGAGGGGGTGAAAAACTGTTTTTT.

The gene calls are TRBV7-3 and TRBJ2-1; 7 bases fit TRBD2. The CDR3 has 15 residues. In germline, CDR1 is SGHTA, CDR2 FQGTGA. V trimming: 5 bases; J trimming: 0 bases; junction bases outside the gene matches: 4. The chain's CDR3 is CASSPSSGSYNEQFF. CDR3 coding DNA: TGTGCCAGCAGCCCTTCTAGCGGCTCCTACAATGAGCAGTTCTTC.

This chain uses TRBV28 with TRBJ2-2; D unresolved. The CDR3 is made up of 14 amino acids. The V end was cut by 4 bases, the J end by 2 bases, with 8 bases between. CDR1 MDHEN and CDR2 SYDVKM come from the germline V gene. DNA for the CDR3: TGTGCCAGCAGTTCGGGTCAAAACACCGGGGAGCTGTTTTTT. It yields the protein CASSSGQNTGELFF.

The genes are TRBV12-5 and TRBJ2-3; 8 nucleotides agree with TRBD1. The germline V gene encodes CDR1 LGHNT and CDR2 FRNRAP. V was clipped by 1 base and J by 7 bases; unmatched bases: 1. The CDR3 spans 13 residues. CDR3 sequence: CASGLGTGYTQYF. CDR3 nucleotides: TGTGCTAGTGGTTTGGGGACAGGGTATACGCAGTATTTT.

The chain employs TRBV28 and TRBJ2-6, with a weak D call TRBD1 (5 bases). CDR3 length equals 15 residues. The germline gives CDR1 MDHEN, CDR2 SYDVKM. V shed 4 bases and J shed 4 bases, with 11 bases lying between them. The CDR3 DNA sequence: TGTGCCAGCAGTTCCCTCAGGACAGGGGCCAACGTCCTGACTTTC. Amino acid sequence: CASSSLRTGANVLTF.

CDR3 region: CASSYPLTTSGSSNEQYF. DNA of the CDR3: TGTGCCAGCAGTTACCCTCTGACTACTAGCGGGAGTAGTAACGAGCAGTACTTC. This sequence joins TRBV28 and TRBJ2-7; 11 bases align to TRBD2. V trimming: 4 bases; J trimming: 5 bases; junction bases outside the gene matches: 16. The CDR3 is 18 residues long. Looked up from germline, CDR1 is MDHEN and CDR2 is SYDVKM.

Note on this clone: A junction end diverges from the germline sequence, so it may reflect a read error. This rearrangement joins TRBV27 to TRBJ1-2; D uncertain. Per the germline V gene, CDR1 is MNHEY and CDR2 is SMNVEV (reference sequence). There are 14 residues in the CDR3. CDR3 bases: TGTGCCAGCAGTTTAAATTGGGGAGGTCATGGCTGCACCTTC. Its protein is CASSLNWGGHGCTF.

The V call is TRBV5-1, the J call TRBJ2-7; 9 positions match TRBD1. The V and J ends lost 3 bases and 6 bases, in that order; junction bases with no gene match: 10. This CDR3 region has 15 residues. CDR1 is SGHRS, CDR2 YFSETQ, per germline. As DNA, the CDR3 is TGCGCCAGCAGCTCTTCCGGGACAGGGTCGGCCGAGCAGTACTTC. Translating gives CASSSSGTGSAEQYF.

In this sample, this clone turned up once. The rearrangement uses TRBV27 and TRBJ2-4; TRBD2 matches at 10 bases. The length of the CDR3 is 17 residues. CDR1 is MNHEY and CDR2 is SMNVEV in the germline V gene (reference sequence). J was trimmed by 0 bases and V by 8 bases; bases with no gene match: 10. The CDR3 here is CASPIGASGGAKNIQYF. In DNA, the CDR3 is TGTGCCAGCCCCATTGGGGCTAGCGGGGGAGCCAAAAACATTCAGTACTTC.

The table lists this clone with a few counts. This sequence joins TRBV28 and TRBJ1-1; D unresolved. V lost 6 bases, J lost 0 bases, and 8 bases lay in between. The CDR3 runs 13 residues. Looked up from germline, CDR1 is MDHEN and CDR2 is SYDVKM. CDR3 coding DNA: TGTGCCAGCAGACAGATCATGAACACTGAAGCTTTCTTT. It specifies CASRQIMNTEAFF.

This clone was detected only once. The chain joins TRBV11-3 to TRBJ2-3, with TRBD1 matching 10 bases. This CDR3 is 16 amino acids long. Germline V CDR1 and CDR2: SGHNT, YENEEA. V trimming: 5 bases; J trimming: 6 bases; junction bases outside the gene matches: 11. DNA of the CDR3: TGTGCCAGCAGCCCGGGGGGACAGGGGATACGGGATACGCAGTATTTT. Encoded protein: CASSPGGQGIRDTQYF.

CDR3 DNA: TGCGCCAGCAGCGTAAACACAGATACGCAGTATTTT. This sequence encodes CASSVNTDTQYF. The J gene is TRBJ2-3, the V gene TRBV5-1; D gene unclear. The germline V gene encodes CDR1 SGHRS and CDR2 YFSETQ. This CDR3 spans 12 amino acids. Trimming left V 4 bases short and J 2 bases short, with 5 bases between.

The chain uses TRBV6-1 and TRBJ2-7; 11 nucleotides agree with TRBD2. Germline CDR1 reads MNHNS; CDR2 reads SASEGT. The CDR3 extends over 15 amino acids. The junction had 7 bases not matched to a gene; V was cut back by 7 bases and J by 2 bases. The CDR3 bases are TGTGCCAGCACCCGAACGACTAGCGGGACCTACGAGCAGTACTTC. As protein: CASTRTTSGTYEQYF.

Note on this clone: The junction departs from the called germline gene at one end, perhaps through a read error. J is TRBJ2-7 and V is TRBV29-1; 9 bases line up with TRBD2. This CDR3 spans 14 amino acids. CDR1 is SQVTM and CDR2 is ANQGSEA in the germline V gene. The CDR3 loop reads CSVEGLAGSYEQYF. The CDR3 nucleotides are TGCAGCGTCGAAGGGCTAGCGGGGTCCTACGAGCAGTACTTC.